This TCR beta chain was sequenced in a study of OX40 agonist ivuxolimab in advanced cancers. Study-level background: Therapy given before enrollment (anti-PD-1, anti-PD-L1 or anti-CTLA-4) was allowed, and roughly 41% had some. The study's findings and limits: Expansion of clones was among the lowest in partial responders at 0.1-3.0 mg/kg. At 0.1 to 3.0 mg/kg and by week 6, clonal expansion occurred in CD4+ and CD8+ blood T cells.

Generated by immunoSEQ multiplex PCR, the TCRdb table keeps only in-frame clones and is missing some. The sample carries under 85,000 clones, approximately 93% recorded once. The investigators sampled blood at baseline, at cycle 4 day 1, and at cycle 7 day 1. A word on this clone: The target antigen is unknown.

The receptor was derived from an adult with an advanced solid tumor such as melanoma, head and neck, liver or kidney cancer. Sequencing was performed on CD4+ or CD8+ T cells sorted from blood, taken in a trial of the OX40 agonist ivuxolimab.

Here the CDR3 reads CASSFAGTNEKLFF. The CDR3 DNA reads as TGTGCCAGCAGTTTCGCGGGAACTAATGAAAAACTGTTTTTT. The gene calls are TRBV27 and TRBJ1-4; no clear D gene. Germline lookup yields CDR1 MNHEY and CDR2 SMNVEV (reference sequence). This CDR3 spans 14 amino acids. Trimming removed 3 bases from V and 1 base from J, with 6 bases in between.